These 30 T cell receptor beta chains came from one sample sequenced in a study of T cell responses to AZD1222 COVID-19 vaccine. Using immunoSEQ multiplex PCR, the repertoire was profiled, and TCRdb retains in-frame clones only, with some absent. The table records roughly 54,000 clones, 89% of them present only once. This specimen consisted of peripheral blood, obtained 28 days after the second AZD1222 dose. The receptor source for this set is an adult who received the AZD1222 COVID-19 vaccine.

This clone was recorded only once. V usage is TRBV11-3 and J usage is TRBJ2-2, with D perhaps matching TRBD2 (6 bases). CDR1 and CDR2 (germline): SGHNT, YENEEA. V lost 4 bases and J lost 5, with 17 bases in between. This CDR3 spans 16 amino acids. This CDR3 reads CASSSPVGGSTGELFF. The CDR3 DNA follows: TGTGCCAGCAGCTCACCGGTTGGAGGGAGTACCGGGGAGCTGTTTTTT.

Notes on this clone: A junction boundary mismatches the germline segment, possibly from a read error. This sequence joins TRBV5-1 and TRBJ1-4; no clear D. Per the germline V gene, CDR1 is SGHRS and CDR2 is YFSETQ. The CDR3 has 15 residues. CDR3 sequence: CASSPGSATDEKLFF. The CDR3 DNA reads TGCGCCAGCAGCCCCGGATCCGCAACTGATGAAAAACTGTTTTTT.

CDR3 sequence (DNA): TGTGCCAGCAGCGAGAGGACTAGCGGGAGTGCAGATACGCAGTATTTT. It translates to CASSERTSGSADTQYF. The chain carries TRBV9 and TRBJ2-3, with TRBD2 identical over 13 bases. The CDR3 consists of 16 residues. Per the germline V gene, CDR1 is SGDLS and CDR2 is YYNGEE. After removal of 3 bases from V and 4 bases from J, the junction contained 5 bases not matched to a gene.

J is TRBJ1-5 and V is TRBV5-1; no clear D gene. Germline loops: CDR1 SGHRS, CDR2 YFSETQ. V was clipped by 2 bases and J by 1 base, with 10 bases between them. The length of the CDR3 is 15 residues. The CDR3 sequence: CASSFGGRSNQPQHF. The CDR3 DNA reads as TGCGCCAGCAGCTTCGGCGGGAGAAGCAATCAGCCCCAGCATTTT.

The rearrangement links TRBV3-1 (or the pseudogene TRBV3-2) to TRBJ2-3; D uncertain. This CDR3 spans 14 amino acids. Germline V gene data show CDR1 as LGHDT and CDR2 as YNNKEL (reference sequence). V shed 0 bases and J shed 3 bases, with 7 bases lying between them. The CDR3 here is CASSQEAGTDTQYF. CDR3 nucleotide sequence: TGTGCCAGCAGCCAAGAGGCAGGTACAGATACGCAGTATTTT.

This chain joins TRBV19 and TRBJ2-7; D is unresolved. The CDR3 is made up of 20 amino acids. Germline assignment: CDR1 LNHDA and CDR2 SQIVND (reference sequence). Trimming shortened V by 5 bases and J by 2 bases, and 31 bases separated the two germline ends. The CDR3 bases are TGTGCCAGTAGTCCCACCCCTTCCGCTAAACTTAGAGAAGGCACCTACGAGCAGTACTTC. Protein product: CASSPTPSAKLREGTYEQYF.

This rearrangement joins TRBV18 to TRBJ2-7, with a weak D call TRBD2 (5 bases). The V gene's germline CDR1 is KGHSH and CDR2 LQKENI. V was cut by 3 bases and J by 3 bases, with 15 bases left in between. The CDR3 runs to 15 residues. The DNA of the CDR3 is TGTGCCAGCTCACCTACATCGAGGGCGGACTACGAGCAGTACTTC. Its protein is CASSPTSRADYEQYF.

J is TRBJ1-1 and V is TRBV19; 7 bases map to TRBD1. The V segment lost 11 bases and the J segment 1 base; nucleotides outside the gene matches: 7. CDR1 and CDR2 (germline): LNHDA, SQIVND (reference sequence). The CDR3 is 13 amino acids. The DNA of the CDR3 is TGTGCCGGCTCACAGGGGAGGAACACTGAAGCTTTCTTT. It yields the protein CAGSQGRNTEAFF.

J is TRBJ2-1 and V is TRBV2; 9 bases align to TRBD2. The CDR3 is 16 residues long. J was trimmed by 5 bases and V by 0 bases; bases with no gene match: 5. Germline CDR1 is SNHLY and CDR2 is FYNNEI. CDR3 residues: CASSEALSGRNNEQFF. DNA for the CDR3: TGTGCCAGCAGTGAAGCGCTTAGCGGGAGAAACAATGAGCAGTTCTTC.

This clone was picked up one time. The rearrangement links TRBV29-1 to TRBJ2-7; TRBD2 agrees at 10 bases. The germline V gene encodes CDR1 SQVTM and CDR2 ANQGSEA. This CDR3 region has 13 residues. V lost 5 bases to trimming and J lost 5 bases; unmatched junction nucleotides: 6. The DNA for the CDR3 is TGCAGCGTTTCAGGACTAGCGGAAAACGAGCAGTACTTC. Protein sequence: CSVSGLAENEQYF.

The rearrangement joins TRBV30 to TRBJ1-3; D uncertain. Trimming removed 0 bases from V and 0 bases from J, with 9 bases in between. This CDR3 has 15 residues. CDR1 is GTSNPN, CDR2 SVGIG, per germline (reference sequence). CDR3 sequence reads: CAWSVGFLSGNTIYF. In DNA, the CDR3 is TGTGCCTGGAGTGTAGGATTCCTCTCTGGAAACACCATATATTTT.

The chain couples TRBV30 to TRBJ1-4, with 9 bases identical to TRBD1. The germline V gene has CDR1 GTSNPN and CDR2 SVGIG (reference sequence). Trimming cost V 8 bases and J 3 bases; bases outside gene matches: 4. The CDR3 covers 13 residues. The CDR3 nucleotides are TGTGCCGTACAGGGGGCGCCTAATGAAAAACTGTTTTTT. It codes for CAVQGAPNEKLFF.

This clone has just a few counts. V and J are TRBV6-5 and TRBJ2-1, with D perhaps assigned TRBD1 or TRBD2 (5 bases each). The CDR3 spans 15 residues. The germline V and J ends were trimmed by 6 bases and 8 bases, with 20 bases remaining between them. Germline CDR1 MNHEY, CDR2 SVGAGI. The CDR3 nucleotides are TGTGCCAGCAGCATACGATCTAGTTCGGGGCATGAGCAGTTCTTC. This encodes CASSIRSSSGHEQFF.

Details on this clone: A junction end diverges from the germline sequence, so it may reflect a read error. This sequence joins TRBV2 and TRBJ1-1; D uncertain. This CDR3 is built from 12 residues. Germline loops: CDR1 SNHLY, CDR2 FYNNEI. CDR3 sequence (DNA): TGTGCCAGCAAGACGAGCGGAGATTGGCCCATTTTT. Translation gives CASKTSGDWPIF.

J is TRBJ1-1 and V is TRBV4-1, with no clear D. V was pared by 1 base and J by 0 bases, with 15 bases between. The V gene's germline CDR1 is MGHRA and CDR2 YSYEKL. The length of the CDR3 is 17 residues. The CDR3 reads CASSQVDLGWMNTEAFF. Here the CDR3 DNA reads TGCGCCAGCAGCCAAGTAGATCTGGGGTGGATGAACACTGAAGCTTTCTTT.

The chain uses TRBV11-3 and TRBJ2-1; TRBD2 aligns across 9 bases. The V and J ends lost 4 bases and 15 bases, in that order; junction bases with no gene match: 10. The CDR3 sequence is 13 residues long. Germline V gene sequence: CDR1 SGHNT, CDR2 YENEEA. The CDR3 DNA reads as TGTGCCAGCAGCTCCAGATCCGGGACTAGCCTGTTCTTC. Translating it yields CASSSRSGTSLFF. The entire variable domain, with the rest obtained from reference TRBV11-3 and TRBJ2-1, is as follows: EAGVVQSPRYKIIEKKQPVAFWCNPISGHNTLYWYLQNLGQGPELLIRYENEEAVDDSQLPKDRFSAERLKGVDSTLKIQPAELGDSAVYLCASSSRSGTSLFFGPGTRLTVL.

The chain employs TRBV9 and TRBJ1-5, with a weak D call TRBD1 (5 bases). From germline, CDR1 is SGDLS and CDR2 YYNGEE. The CDR3 covers 14 residues. With 1 base removed from V and 7 bases from J, the gap between germline ends came to 12 bases. CDR3 region: CASSVSGQYQPQHF. CDR3 nucleotide sequence: TGTGCCAGCAGCGTATCGGGGCAGTACCAGCCCCAGCATTTT. The variable domain in full, with the rest retrieved from reference TRBV9 and TRBJ1-5, is DSGVTQTPKHLITATGQRVTLRCSPRSGDLSVYWYQQSLDQGLQFLIQYYNGEERAKGNILERFSAQQFPDLHSELNLSSLELGDSALYFCASSVSGQYQPQHFGDGTRLSIL.

V is TRBV13 and J is TRBJ2-1, with 9 bases lining up with TRBD2. The CDR3 is made up of 16 amino acids. In germline, CDR1 is PRHDT, CDR2 FYEKMQ (reference sequence). The V and J ends lost 7 bases and 4 bases, in that order; junction bases with no gene match: 11. The CDR3: CASTLTSGSLYNEQFF. CDR3 sequence (DNA): TGTGCCAGCACCCTGACTAGCGGTTCGCTTTACAATGAGCAGTTCTTC.

This rearrangement joins TRBV12-5 to TRBJ2-7, with 7 bases fitting TRBD1. Germline V gene sequence: CDR1 LGHNT, CDR2 FRNRAP. Trimming at V came to 6 bases and at J to 0 bases, leaving 8 bases not matched to a gene. This CDR3 is 15 amino acids long. CDR3 residues: CASGPRGTVSYEQYF. In DNA form, the CDR3 reads TGTGCTAGTGGACCCAGGGGGACCGTCTCCTACGAGCAGTACTTC.

The genes are TRBV29-1 and TRBJ1-1; 7 nucleotides line up with TRBD1. The junction had 5 bases not matched to a gene; V was cut back by 5 bases and J by 2 bases. This CDR3 contains 13 residues. Germline V CDR1 and CDR2: SQVTM, ANQGSEA. The CDR3 sequence is CSVKGTVNTEAFF. CDR3 coding DNA: TGCAGCGTTAAAGGGACAGTCAACACTGAAGCTTTCTTT.

This chain links TRBV5-6 with TRBJ2-5; D may be TRBD1 (6 bases). CDR3 length equals 16 residues. The germline CDR1 and CDR2 sequences are SGHDT and YYEEEE. V gave up 4 bases and J gave up 2 bases, with 18 bases separating them. CDR3 loop: CASSPEQGVLQETQYF. CDR3 DNA sequence: TGTGCCAGCAGCCCAGAACAGGGAGTTTTGCAAGAGACCCAGTACTTC.

CDR3 protein: CASSLERGYHTQYF. DNA for the CDR3: TGTGCCAGCAGCTTAGAGAGGGGGTATCATACGCAGTATTTT. This chain links TRBV11-2 with TRBJ2-3; weak D call: TRBD1 (6 bases). The CDR3 spans 14 residues. Trimming pared 0 bases from V and 7 bases from J, leaving 11 bases between. Looked up from germline, CDR1 is SGHAT and CDR2 is FQNNGV.

The V call is TRBV6-5, the J call TRBJ2-1; no reliable D call. V shed 4 bases and J shed 7 bases, with 20 bases lying between them. This CDR3 is 16 amino acids long. The V gene's germline CDR1 is MNHEY and CDR2 SVGAGI. The CDR3 is CASSLAGPPAINEQFF. DNA of the CDR3: TGTGCCAGCAGTTTGGCCGGGCCCCCAGCAATTAATGAGCAGTTCTTC.

The rearrangement links TRBV5-1 to TRBJ2-2, with 10 positions matching TRBD2. V lost 0 bases, J lost 3 bases, and 2 bases stayed unmatched. Germline loops: CDR1 SGHRS, CDR2 YFSETQ. There are 16 residues in the CDR3. The CDR3 sequence is CASSLATSGYTGELFF. Written as DNA, the CDR3 is TGCGCCAGCAGCTTGGCGACTAGCGGGTACACCGGGGAGCTGTTTTTT.

V gene TRBV5-6 combines with J gene TRBJ1-2, with 10 bases aligning to TRBD1. V shed 4 bases and J 8 bases; nucleotides not matched to a gene: 5. From germline, CDR1 is SGHDT and CDR2 YYEEEE. CDR3 size: 13 residues. The CDR3 protein is CASSKPTGGGYTF. The CDR3 DNA is TGTGCCAGCAGCAAACCGACAGGGGGCGGCTACACCTTC.

The V and J genes are TRBV6-5 and TRBJ1-5, with D tentatively TRBD1 (5 bases). The V and J ends lost 5 bases and 0 bases respectively, with 11 bases between them. This CDR3 comprises 15 residues. Germline lookup yields CDR1 MNHEY and CDR2 SVGAGI. The CDR3 region has the DNA TGTGCCAGCAGTCTCGACAGTTATAGCAATCAGCCCCAGCATTTT. This codes for CASSLDSYSNQPQHF.

The chain recombines TRBV11-1 with TRBJ2-5, with D perhaps TRBD1 or TRBD2 (6 bases each). V was shortened by 4 bases and J by 5 bases, with 14 bases between the two germline ends. Per germline, CDR1 SGHAT and CDR2 FQDESV (reference sequence). The CDR3 totals 14 residues. The CDR3 is CASSSRGPYETQYF. The CDR3 DNA reads as TGTGCCAGCAGCTCCCGGGGGCCCTATGAGACCCAGTACTTC.

The chain uses TRBV2 and TRBJ2-2, with 7 bases lining up with TRBD1. Trimming removed 7 bases from V and 4 bases from J; junction bases left unmatched: 12. This CDR3 contains 16 residues. The germline V gene encodes CDR1 SNHLY and CDR2 FYNNEI. The CDR3 reads CASTRTGTLSTGELFF. The CDR3 nucleotides read TGTGCCAGCACACGGACAGGAACCCTCTCCACCGGGGAGCTGTTTTTT.

The chain joins TRBV30 to TRBJ2-7, with D unclear. This CDR3 region has 12 residues. Germline-derived CDR1 and CDR2 are GTSNPN and SVGIG (reference sequence). Trimming cost V 2 bases and J 5 bases, with 10 bases left between them. This CDR3 is CAWSPLGDEQYF. DNA for the CDR3: TGTGCCTGGAGTCCGCTCGGAGACGAGCAGTACTTC.

The CDR3 protein is CASILSDPTYNEQFF. The CDR3 DNA is TGTGCCAGCATTTTATCTGACCCCACCTACAATGAGCAGTTCTTC. The chain recombines TRBV2 with TRBJ2-1; D gene uncertain. Looked up from germline, CDR1 is SNHLY and CDR2 is FYNNEI. The CDR3 has 15 residues. V lost 7 bases and J lost 2, with 15 bases in between.